The clone carrying this TCR beta chain was picked up many times. The antigen is not known. The source of the sample is a study of CD8 T cells in ankylosing spondylitis. General observations from the study: There was reportedly significant enrichment of clones that were disease-linked in matched ankylosing spondylitis synovial fluid. Seemingly distinctive of ankylosing spondylitis blood was a TCR beta motif formed by eight highly homologous variants.

Germline CDR1 and CDR2: SGHRS and YFSETQ. The length of the CDR3 is 14 residues. V was clipped by 3 bases and J by 3 bases, with 12 bases between them. Construction of TCR beta libraries was performed using quantitative 5'-RACE with molecular barcodes. MiXCR, applied by TCRdb to the 5' RACE reads, yields one record per CDR3 protein. The sample holds around 490,000 distinct CDR3 sequences, about 5.2% seen once. The TCR originated in a male donor with ankylosing spondylitis. This chain joins TRBV5-1 and TRBJ1-1; D ambiguous. The sample comprised blood, either unsorted or a sorted T cell fraction (not recorded which). CDR3 in DNA: TGCGCCAGCAGCTCCCACATGGCCTACACTGAAGCTTTCTTT. Protein product: CASSSHMAYTEAFF.